What follows is one T cell receptor beta chain and its context. This entry belongs to a study of blood T cell repertoires in COVID-19. The protocol was immunoSEQ multiplex PCR, while the TCRdb copy is restricted to in-frame clones and leaves out a portion. The sample lists 150,000 to 200,000 clones, around 90% occurring once. Germline V lookup: CDR1 LGHNT, CDR2 FRNRAP. The CDR3 covers 17 residues. Unmatched junction bases numbered 11, after V lost 3 bases and J lost 2 bases. The chain has TRBV12-5 and TRBJ1-2, with TRBD1 identical over 8 bases. The specimen sequenced was peripheral blood. The TCR sequence derives from a man aged 60-69 years with active or convalescent COVID-19. The CDR3 nucleotides are TGTGCTAGTGGTTTTGAGGCAGGGGGCTCGGCCAACTATGGCTACACCTTC. It encodes CASGFEAGGSANYGYTF.